A single sample is the source of the 8 T cell receptor beta chains below, sequenced in a study of T cell repertoires in cytomegalovirus infection. TCRdb redid the calling of the reads with MiXCR, one entry per CDR3 protein. The sample has 350,000 to 450,000 distinct CDR3 sequences; 15% to 20% are singletons. Sequencing input: PBMCs. These receptors were obtained from a human donor in good health (CMV status not recorded). Some clones in this sample may be carry-over from other donors' samples.

The CDR3 region is CASTIDRVNEKLFF. The CDR3 coding sequence is TGTGCCAGCACCATAGACAGGGTTAATGAAAAACTGTTTTTT. V is TRBV28 and J is TRBJ1-4, with 7 positions matching TRBD1. This CDR3 region has 14 residues. V was pared by 7 bases and J by 4 bases, with 6 bases of the junction left unmatched. Germline V gives CDR1 MDHEN, CDR2 SYDVKM.

In this sample, this clonotype turned up a few times. The J gene is TRBJ2-7, the V gene TRBV5-5; TRBD1 is a possible D gene (5 bases). The CDR3 has 13 residues. Trimming left V 5 bases short and J 9 bases short, with 18 bases between. The V gene's germline CDR1 is SGHKS and CDR2 YYEKEE (reference sequence). The CDR3 loop reads CASSPGPFSGQYF. CDR3 nucleotide sequence: TGTGCCAGCAGTCCAGGGCCTTTCAGTGGGCAGTACTTC. Combining the CDR3 with reference TRBV5-5 and TRBJ2-7 gives the whole variable domain DAGVTQSPTHLIKTRGQQVTLRCSPISGHKSVSWYQQVLGQGPQFIFQYYEKEERGRGNFPDRFSARQFPNYSSELNVNALLLGDSALYLCASSPGPFSGQYFGPGTRLTVT.

This clonotype was seen at least ten times. The chain couples TRBV7-2 to TRBJ1-3; the D is unclear. The CDR3 totals 12 residues. Germline values: CDR1 SGHTA, CDR2 FQGNSA. V was shortened by 10 bases and J by 3 bases, with 10 bases between the two germline ends. CDR3 nucleotide sequence: TGTGCCACCCGACGGGGTGGAAACACCATATATTTT. The encoded protein is CATRRGGNTIYF.

The chain is built from TRBV28 and TRBJ1-1, with D maybe TRBD1 (6 bases). The CDR3 is 12 amino acids. V was pared by 10 bases and J by 3 bases, with 12 bases between. Germline lookup yields CDR1 MDHEN and CDR2 SYDVKM. DNA of the CDR3: TGTGCCACCTACAGGGAGTACACTGAAGCTTTCTTT. Translation gives CATYREYTEAFF. Full variable domain (remainder filled in from reference TRBV28 and TRBJ1-1): DVKVTQSSRYLVKRTGEKVFLECVQDMDHENMFWYRQDPGLGLRLIYFSYDVKMKEKGDIPEGYSVSREKKERFSLILESASTNQTSMYLCATYREYTEAFFGQGTRLTVV.

In its sample, this clonotype was seen many times. The chain links TRBV6-2 or TRBV6-3 to TRBJ2-1; 10 nucleotides line up with TRBD2. The CDR3 spans 16 residues. Trimming removed 6 bases from V and 0 bases from J; junction bases left unmatched: 5. Germline-derived CDR1 and CDR2 are MNHEY and SVGEGT. CDR3 region: CASRQLAGSSYNEQFF. DNA for the CDR3: TGTGCCAGCAGGCAACTAGCGGGGAGCTCCTACAATGAGCAGTTCTTC.

In DNA form, the CDR3 reads TGTGCCAGCAGTTTTGCAATGGTTCCCCAGCATTTT. It encodes CASSFAMVPQHF. This chain connects TRBV12-3 or TRBV12-4 to TRBJ1-5; no clear D gene. Trimming stripped 3 bases from V and 10 bases from J, with 10 bases between. This CDR3 has 12 residues.

This clonotype was seen at least ten times. The chain links TRBV12-3 or TRBV12-4 to TRBJ1-5, with D possibly matching TRBD1 (6 bases). The CDR3 length is 21 residues. V shed 5 bases and J shed 2 bases, with 31 bases lying between them. CDR3 coding DNA: TGTGCCAGCAGTACGAGAGTCCTAGTGTTGCAGGGGCGAGAACGCAATCAGCCCCAGCATTTT. Protein sequence: CASSTRVLVLQGRERNQPQHF.

The chain recombines TRBV20-1 with TRBJ1-1, with D hard to call. This CDR3 comprises 11 residues. Per the germline V gene, CDR1 is DFQATT and CDR2 is SNEGSKA (reference sequence). Trimming removed 6 bases from V and 8 bases from J, with 13 bases in between. CDR3 sequence: CSAPSQVEAFF. In nucleotides, the CDR3 is TGCAGTGCCCCGTCCCAGGTCGAAGCTTTCTTT.